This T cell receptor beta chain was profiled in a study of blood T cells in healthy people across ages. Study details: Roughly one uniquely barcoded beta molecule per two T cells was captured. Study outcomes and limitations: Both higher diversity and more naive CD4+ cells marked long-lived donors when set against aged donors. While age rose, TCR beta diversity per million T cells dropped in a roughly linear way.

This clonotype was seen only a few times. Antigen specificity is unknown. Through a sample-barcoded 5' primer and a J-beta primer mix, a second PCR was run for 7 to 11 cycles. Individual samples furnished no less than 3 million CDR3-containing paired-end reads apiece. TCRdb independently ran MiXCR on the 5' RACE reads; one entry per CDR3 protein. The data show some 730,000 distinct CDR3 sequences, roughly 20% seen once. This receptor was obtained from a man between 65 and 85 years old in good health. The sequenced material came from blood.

The CDR3 region is CASRITSGRTDTQYF. For the CDR3, the DNA is TGTGCCAGCAGGATAACTAGCGGGAGAACAGATACGCAGTATTTT. The chain couples TRBV28 to TRBJ2-3; 11 nucleotides align to TRBD2. Germline trimming cut 6 bases from V and 3 bases from J; bases unmatched to any gene: 5. CDR3 length: 15 amino acids. From germline, CDR1 is MDHEN and CDR2 SYDVKM.